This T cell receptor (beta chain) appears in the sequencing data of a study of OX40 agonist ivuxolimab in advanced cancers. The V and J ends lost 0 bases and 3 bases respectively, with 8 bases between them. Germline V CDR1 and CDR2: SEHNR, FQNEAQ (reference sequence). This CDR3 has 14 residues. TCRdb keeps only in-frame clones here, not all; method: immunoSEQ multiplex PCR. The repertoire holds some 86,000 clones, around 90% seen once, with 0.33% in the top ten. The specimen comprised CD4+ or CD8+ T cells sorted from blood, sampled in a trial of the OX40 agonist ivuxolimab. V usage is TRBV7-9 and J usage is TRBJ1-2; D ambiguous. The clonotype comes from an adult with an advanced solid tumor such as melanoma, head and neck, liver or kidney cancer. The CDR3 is CASSLAGVDYGYTF. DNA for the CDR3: TGTGCCAGCAGCTTAGCGGGTGTGGACTATGGCTACACCTTC.